This T cell receptor beta chain stems from a study of early T cells in non-severe SARS-CoV-2 infection. This clonotype was counted between two and nine times. No antigen is known for it. V dropped 2 bases and J dropped 7 bases, with 12 bases sitting between them. CDR1 is SGHNT, CDR2 YYREEE, per germline (reference sequence). The CDR3 spans 14 residues. Whole-study findings and limits: VDJdb matches were skewed toward anti-spike CD8 T cell responses.

TCRdb called the 5' RACE reads again in MiXCR, with one record for every CDR3 protein. The table records tens of thousands of distinct CDR3 sequences, roughly 8% of them present only once. Specimen: whole blood. This sequence joins TRBV5-4 and TRBJ1-4, with D maybe TRBD1 (6 bases). This clonotype originated in an adult who was a healthcare worker with PCR-confirmed SARS-CoV-2 infection or an uninfected control (not recorded which). Written as DNA, the CDR3 is TGTGCCAGCAGCTTCGGTACAGGGCTTGAAAAACTGTTTTTT. This gives the protein CASSFGTGLEKLFF.